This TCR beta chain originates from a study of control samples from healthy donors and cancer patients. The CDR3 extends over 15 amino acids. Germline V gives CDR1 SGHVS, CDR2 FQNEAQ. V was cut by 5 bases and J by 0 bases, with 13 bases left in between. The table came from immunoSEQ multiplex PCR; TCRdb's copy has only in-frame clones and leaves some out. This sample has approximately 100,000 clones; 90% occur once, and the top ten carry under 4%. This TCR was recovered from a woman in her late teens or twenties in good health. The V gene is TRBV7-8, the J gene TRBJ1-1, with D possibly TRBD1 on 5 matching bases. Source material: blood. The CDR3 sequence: CASSPQTGLNTEAFF. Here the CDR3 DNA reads TGTGCCAGCAGCCCCCAAACAGGACTGAACACTGAAGCTTTCTTT.